The 18 T cell receptor beta chains presented below share a single source sample, sequenced in a study of a mutant IDH1 vaccine in newly diagnosed glioma. Described time point: baseline, week 1 (first vaccination visit). The treatment denotes: pre-vaccination baseline after standard-of-care therapy. Here immunoSEQ multiplex PCR was the method, and the copy in TCRdb shows in-frame clones only, minus some. The table has 45,000 to 60,000 clones, over 60% seen once. The sample here was PBMCs, taken from a glioma patient treated with radiotherapy, temozolomide or both. These receptors were obtained from a woman between 40 and 55 years old with glioma.

The V and J genes are TRBV29-1 and TRBJ1-4, with D perhaps TRBD1 (5 bases). The V gene lost 4 bases and the J gene lost 5 bases, with 14 bases spanning the gap. Per germline, CDR1 SQVTM and CDR2 ANQGSEA. The CDR3 is 14 residues long. The CDR3 DNA follows: TGCAGCGTTGTAGTCACAGGAAGGAATGAAAAACTGTTTTTT. Protein product: CSVVVTGRNEKLFF.

The V and J genes are TRBV18 and TRBJ2-2; weak D call: TRBD1 (5 bases). The CDR3 is made up of 13 amino acids. With 3 bases removed from V and 8 bases from J, the gap between germline ends came to 10 bases. CDR1 KGHSH and CDR2 LQKENI come from the germline V gene. The CDR3 sequence is CASSPKGLGELFF. In DNA form, the CDR3 reads TGTGCCAGCTCACCGAAGGGGCTGGGGGAGCTGTTTTTT. The complete variable domain, with remaining parts taken from reference TRBV18 and TRBJ2-2, reads NAGVMQNPRHLVRRRGQEARLRCSPMKGHSHVYWYRQLPEEGLKFMVYLQKENIIDESGMPKERFSAEFPKEGPSILRIQQVVRGDSAAYFCASSPKGLGELFFGEGSRLTVL.

About this clone itself: At one of its ends the junction is not consistent with the germline gene, which may arise from a read error. This chain links TRBV7-7 with TRBJ1-4; D not resolved. The CDR3 has 13 amino acids. Germline loops: CDR1 SSHAT, CDR2 FNYEAQ (reference sequence). The CDR3, as DNA: TGTGCTAGCAGCTTAGAGGGCAACCCCAAACTGTTTTTT. Translated: CASSLEGNPKLFF.

The V call is TRBV5-1, the J call TRBJ2-2; 7 bases align to TRBD2. CDR3 length: 18 amino acids. In germline, CDR1 is SGHRS, CDR2 YFSETQ. V shed 3 bases and J 0 bases; nucleotides not matched to a gene: 11. DNA of the CDR3: TGCGCCAGCAGCTCCCTCCCCTCCGGACTAGCGAACACCGGGGAGCTGTTTTTT. Its protein product is CASSSLPSGLANTGELFF. Supplemented by reference TRBV5-1 and TRBJ2-2, the full variable domain reads KAGVTQTPRYLIKTRGQQVTLSCSPISGHRSVSWYQQTPGQGLQFLFEYFSETQRNKGNFPGRFSGRQFSNSRSEMNVSTLELGDSALYLCASSSLPSGLANTGELFFGEGSRLTVL.

This chain joins TRBV13 and TRBJ1-1; 8 bases map to TRBD1. Unmatched junction bases numbered 9, after V lost 1 base and J lost 5 bases. The CDR3 runs to 16 residues. Per the germline V gene, CDR1 is PRHDT and CDR2 is FYEKMQ (reference sequence). CDR3 region: CASSLDGQGAGTEAFF. The CDR3, as DNA: TGTGCCAGCAGCTTAGATGGGCAGGGGGCAGGAACTGAAGCTTTCTTT.

This rearrangement joins TRBV7-2 to TRBJ2-5; TRBD2 agrees at 10 bases. The V and J ends lost 1 base and 2 bases, in that order; junction bases with no gene match: 4. Germline V gives CDR1 SGHTA, CDR2 FQGNSA. The CDR3 is made up of 16 amino acids. The CDR3 region is CASSLGAGGWQETQYF. The DNA of the CDR3 is TGTGCCAGCAGCTTAGGAGCGGGGGGGTGGCAAGAGACCCAGTACTTC.

V is TRBV20-1 and J is TRBJ2-5; 7 bases agree with TRBD2. CDR1 DFQATT and CDR2 SNEGSKA come from the germline V gene (reference sequence). The CDR3 has 11 residues. V lost 5 bases, J lost 5 bases, and 2 bases stayed unmatched. The DNA of the CDR3 is TGCAGTGCTCGGGGAGGGGAGACCCAGTACTTC. Translation: CSARGGETQYF.

The CDR3 sequence is CASSEWDSANEKLFF. CDR3 DNA: TGTGCCAGCAGCGAATGGGACAGCGCTAATGAAAAACTGTTTTTT. V usage is TRBV7-9 and J usage is TRBJ1-4, with 7 bases aligning to TRBD1. In germline, CDR1 is SEHNR, CDR2 FQNEAQ (reference sequence). The CDR3 sequence is 15 residues long. V lost 5 bases, J lost 3 bases, and 6 bases stayed unmatched.

The chain links TRBV7-2 to TRBJ1-2; D is ambiguous. Germline V gives CDR1 SGHTA, CDR2 FQGNSA. V was clipped by 5 bases and J by 4 bases, with 11 bases between them. This CDR3 is 13 amino acids long. In nucleotides, the CDR3 is TGTGCCAGCAGCCCCCGGGCGGCCTATGGCTACACCTTC. It codes for CASSPRAAYGYTF. The whole variable domain, filled in from reference TRBV7-2 and TRBJ1-2, reads GAGVSQSPSNKVTEKGKDVELRCDPISGHTALYWYRQSLGQGLEFLIYFQGNSAPDKSGLPSDRFSAERTGGSVSTLTIQRTQQEDSAVYLCASSPRAAYGYTFGSGTRLTVV.

The sample holds one count of this clone. The J gene is TRBJ2-5, the V gene TRBV30; 8 bases are a match to TRBD2. CDR3 length: 14 amino acids. Germline V CDR1 and CDR2: GTSNPN, SVGIG (reference sequence). V lost 6 bases, J lost 5 bases, and 11 bases stayed unmatched. The CDR3 DNA is TGTGCCTGTAGCGGGACCCCTAGTAGGGAGACCCAGTACTTC. It translates to CACSGTPSRETQYF.

This clone was observed once. The chain joins TRBV29-1 to TRBJ1-4, with unresolved D. CDR3 length: 12 residues. Germline assignment: CDR1 SQVTM and CDR2 ANQGSEA. Trimming stripped 3 bases from V and 8 bases from J, with 10 bases between. The CDR3 loop is CSVELVDEKLFF. The CDR3 DNA follows: TGCAGCGTTGAGTTAGTAGACGAAAAACTGTTTTTT.

This clone has just a few counts. The J gene is TRBJ2-3, the V gene TRBV10-2; unclear D gene. CDR3 length equals 12 residues. Germline V gene sequence: CDR1 WSHSY, CDR2 SAAADI. Trimming pared 5 bases from V and 7 bases from J, leaving 10 bases between. The CDR3 DNA reads TGCGCCAGCAGTTGGGCGGAGCATACGCAGTATTTT. Amino acid sequence: CASSWAEHTQYF.

The V gene is TRBV4-1, the J gene TRBJ1-3, with 11 nucleotides matching TRBD1. CDR1 MGHRA and CDR2 YSYEKL come from the germline V gene. Trimming cost V 0 bases and J 0 bases; bases outside gene matches: 16. This CDR3 is 22 amino acids long. CDR3 residues: CASSQDKIRTGGPDLSGNTIYF. The CDR3 bases are TGCGCCAGCAGCCAAGATAAGATCCGGACAGGGGGCCCAGACCTCTCTGGAAACACCATATATTTT.

The table lists this clone with a count of one. This chain joins TRBV5-6 and TRBJ2-2; maybe TRBD2 (5 bases). CDR1 and CDR2 (germline): SGHDT, YYEEEE. CDR3 length: 17 residues. V was clipped by 0 bases and J by 4 bases, with 16 bases between them. CDR3 coding DNA: TGTGCCAGCAGCTTGGTAGCAGCGGCGGGTTCCACCGGGGAGCTGTTTTTT. As protein: CASSLVAAAGSTGELFF.

The CDR3 sequence is CASSPVGDQETQYF. CDR3 in DNA: TGTGCCAGCTCACCAGTAGGGGACCAAGAGACCCAGTACTTC. This rearrangement joins TRBV18 to TRBJ2-5, with D tentatively TRBD1 (5 bases). The V end lost 2 bases, the J end lost 0 bases, and 7 bases lay between the germline ends. Germline CDR1 and CDR2: KGHSH and LQKENI. The CDR3 contains 14 residues.

The V gene is TRBV4-1, the J gene TRBJ1-2; perhaps TRBD1 as D (5 bases). The CDR3 totals 14 residues. Trimming removed 4 bases from V and 4 bases from J, with 13 bases in between. The germline V gene has CDR1 MGHRA and CDR2 YSYEKL. CDR3 nucleotide sequence: TGCGCCAGCAGCCCCGTGGGGGTTGGCTATGGCTACACCTTC. It codes for CASSPVGVGYGYTF.

This clone was found a few times. This chain joins TRBV6-1 and TRBJ1-1; D not resolved. This CDR3 is built from 14 residues. Germline CDR1 MNHNS, CDR2 SASEGT. V was pared by 0 bases and J by 0 bases, with 5 bases between. The CDR3 reads CASSEAPVNTEAFF. In nucleotides, the CDR3 is TGTGCCAGCAGTGAAGCGCCGGTGAACACTGAAGCTTTCTTT.

This chain uses TRBV29-1 with TRBJ2-7; D might be TRBD1 (5 bases). Trimming stripped 7 bases from V and 4 bases from J, with 11 bases between. Germline CDR1 SQVTM, CDR2 ANQGSEA. The CDR3 is 11 amino acids. Here the CDR3 DNA reads TGCAGCGCCGACGACAGTTACGAGCAGTACTTC. Translation gives CSADDSYEQYF.